The 11 T cell receptor beta chains given below trace back to one sample, sequenced in a study of Graves' ophthalmopathy and Graves' hyperthyroidism. The TCR beta CDR3 regions underwent amplification from RNA transcripts. Following a first-round RT-PCR that used HTBI primers, a second-round multiplex PCR was carried out. TCRdb independently ran MiXCR on the multiplex PCR reads; one entry per CDR3 protein. The sample consists of around 400,000 distinct CDR3 sequences, roughly 21% of them appearing once. The sequenced sample consisted of peripheral blood. The receptors stem from a young woman with stable Graves' hyperthyroidism.

Of note for this clonotype: A much larger clone lies a single base off, so this may be a read error. As the CDR3 is not closed by the conserved phenylalanine or tryptophan, this likely results from a read error. V and J are TRBV29-1 and TRBJ1-2; 8 nucleotides match TRBD1. Trimming took 0 bases from V and 8 from J; bases not matched to a gene: 8. This CDR3 is built from 14 residues. Germline lookup yields CDR1 SQVTM and CDR2 ANQGSEA. The CDR3 DNA reads as TGCAGCGTTGAAGATCGCAGGGGGCTTAGGGGCTACACCGTC. It specifies CSVEDRRGLRGYTV.

The table lists this clonotype with a count of one. The rearrangement joins TRBV6-1 to TRBJ1-5; possible D gene TRBD1, 5 bases. The V gene's germline CDR1 is MNHNS and CDR2 SASEGT. V was cut by 10 bases and J by 1 base, with 14 bases left in between. The CDR3 length is 14 residues. The CDR3 loop reads CATRNRQSNQPQHF. The CDR3 region has the DNA TGTGCCACCAGGAACAGACAGAGCAATCAGCCCCAGCATTTT.

The rearrangement joins TRBV20-1 to TRBJ2-4; TRBD2 aligns across 12 bases. This CDR3 has 15 amino acids. Trimming removed 5 bases from V and 1 base from J; junction bases left unmatched: 3. Germline V gene data show CDR1 as DFQATT and CDR2 as SNEGSKA (reference sequence). The CDR3 here is CSAPTSGRAKNIQYF. CDR3 nucleotides: TGCAGTGCTCCCACTAGCGGGAGGGCCAAAAACATTCAGTACTTC.

This clonotype was detected ten times or more. The chain couples TRBV15 to TRBJ1-2; 7 nucleotides match TRBD1. CDR1 is LNHNV, CDR2 YYDKDF, per germline (reference sequence). CDR3 length: 14 residues. The junction had 12 bases not matched to a gene; V was cut back by 7 bases and J by 7 bases. CDR3 coding DNA: TGTGCCACCAAGCCCCCCGGACAGGCATCTGGCTACACCTTC. This translates into CATKPPGQASGYTF.

This rearrangement joins TRBV6-1 to TRBJ1-6; tentatively, D is TRBD1 (5 bases). From germline, CDR1 is MNHNS and CDR2 SASEGT. Trimming pared 6 bases from V and 10 bases from J, leaving 19 bases between. This CDR3 is 15 amino acids long. CDR3: CASRRDGASGSPLHF. The CDR3 nucleotides are TGTGCCAGCAGGCGGGACGGGGCTTCTGGCTCACCCCTCCACTTT.

The chain joins TRBV12-3 or TRBV12-4 to TRBJ1-5; the D gene is possibly TRBD1 (5 bases). The CDR3 has 16 amino acids. The V and J ends lost 3 bases and 9 bases respectively, with 21 bases between them. CDR3 in DNA: TGTGCCAGCAGTTTTCGCCCAGGGTCGACTTCTCGGCCCCAGCATTTT. Its translation: CASSFRPGSTSRPQHF.

This clonotype was picked up many times. The chain has TRBV5-1 and TRBJ2-5; no firm D call. CDR1 and CDR2 from the germline V gene are SGHRS and YFSETQ. CDR3 length equals 14 residues. V shed 0 bases and J shed 7 bases, with 13 bases lying between them. Written as DNA, the CDR3 is TGCGCCAGCAGCTTGGATGGTACCTCGGGGACCCAGTACTTC. It codes for CASSLDGTSGTQYF.

This clonotype appeared a few times. This sequence joins TRBV6-4 and TRBJ1-2; 7 bases fit TRBD1. The CDR3 contains 17 residues. CDR1 and CDR2 (germline): MRHNA, SNTAGT. V was clipped by 0 bases and J by 4 bases; unmatched bases: 11. CDR3 residues: CASSDSGRQGGSYGYTF. Written as DNA, the CDR3 is TGTGCCAGCAGTGACTCCGGTAGACAGGGCGGATCCTATGGCTACACCTTC.

The sample holds many counts of this clonotype. The chain employs TRBV25-1 and TRBJ2-7; possibly TRBD1 for D (6 bases). With 3 bases removed from V and 2 bases from J, the gap between germline ends came to 8 bases. The CDR3 covers 13 residues. Germline V lookup: CDR1 MGHDK, CDR2 SYGVNS. Written as DNA, the CDR3 is TGTGCCAGCAGTGACGGGACAACCTACGAGCAGTACTTC. Translating gives CASSDGTTYEQYF.

This clonotype was counted a few times. V is TRBV7-2 and J is TRBJ1-1; 9 positions match TRBD1. The CDR3 runs 15 residues. Trimming removed 4 bases from V and 1 base from J; junction bases left unmatched: 4. Germline V gene data show CDR1 as SGHTA and CDR2 as FQGNSA. The CDR3 spells CASSSGTGRNTEAFF. Here the CDR3 DNA reads TGTGCCAGCAGCTCAGGGACAGGGAGGAACACTGAAGCTTTCTTT.

This clonotype was counted many times. The V call is TRBV20-1, the J call TRBJ1-2, with 8 nucleotides matching TRBD1. The CDR3 is 13 amino acids. Germline V CDR1 and CDR2: DFQATT, SNEGSKA (reference sequence). V shed 5 bases and J 5 bases; nucleotides not matched to a gene: 7. The CDR3 region has the DNA TGCAGTGCTTGGACAGGGCAATCTTATGGCTACACCTTC. This encodes CSAWTGQSYGYTF.